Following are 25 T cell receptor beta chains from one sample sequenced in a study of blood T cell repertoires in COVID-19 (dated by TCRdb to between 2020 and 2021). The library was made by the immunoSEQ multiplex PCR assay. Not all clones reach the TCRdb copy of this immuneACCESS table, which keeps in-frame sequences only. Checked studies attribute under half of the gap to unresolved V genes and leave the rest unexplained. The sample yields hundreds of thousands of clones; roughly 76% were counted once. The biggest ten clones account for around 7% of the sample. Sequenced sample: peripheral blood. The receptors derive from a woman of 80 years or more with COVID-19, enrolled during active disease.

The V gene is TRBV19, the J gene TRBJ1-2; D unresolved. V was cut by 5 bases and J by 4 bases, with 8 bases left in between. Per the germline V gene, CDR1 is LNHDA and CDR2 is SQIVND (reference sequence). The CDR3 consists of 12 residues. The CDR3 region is CASSWSSYGYTF. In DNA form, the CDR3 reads TGTGCCAGTAGTTGGAGTAGCTATGGCTACACCTTC. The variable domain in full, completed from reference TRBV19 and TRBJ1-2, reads DGGITQSPKYLFRKEGQNVTLSCEQNLNHDAMYWYRQDPGQGLRLIYYSQIVNDFQKGDIAEGYSVSREKKESFPLTVTSAQKNPTAFYLCASSWSSYGYTFGSGTRLTVV.

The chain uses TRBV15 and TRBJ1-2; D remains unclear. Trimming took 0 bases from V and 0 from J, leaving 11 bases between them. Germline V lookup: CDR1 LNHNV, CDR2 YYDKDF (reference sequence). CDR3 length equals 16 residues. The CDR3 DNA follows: TGTGCCACCAGCAGAGATTTGGTCAGTTCTAACTATGGCTACACCTTC. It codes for CATSRDLVSSNYGYTF.

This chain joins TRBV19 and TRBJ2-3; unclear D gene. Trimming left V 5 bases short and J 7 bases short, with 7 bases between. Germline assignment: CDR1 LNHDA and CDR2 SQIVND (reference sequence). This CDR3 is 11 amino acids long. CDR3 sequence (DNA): TGTGCCAGTAGTGTCGAGTATACGCAGTATTTT. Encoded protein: CASSVEYTQYF.

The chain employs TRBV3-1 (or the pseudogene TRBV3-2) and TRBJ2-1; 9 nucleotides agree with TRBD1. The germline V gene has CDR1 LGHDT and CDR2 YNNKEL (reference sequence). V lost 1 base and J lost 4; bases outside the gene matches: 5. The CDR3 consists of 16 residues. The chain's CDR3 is CASSQADRGIYNEQFF. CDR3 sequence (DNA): TGTGCCAGCAGCCAAGCGGACAGGGGTATATACAATGAGCAGTTCTTC.

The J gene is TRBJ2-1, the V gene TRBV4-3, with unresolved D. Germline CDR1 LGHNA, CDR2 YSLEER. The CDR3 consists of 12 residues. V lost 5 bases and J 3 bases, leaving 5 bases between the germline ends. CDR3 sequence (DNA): TGCGCCAGCAGCTCCGTCTACAATGAGCAGTTCTTC. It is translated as CASSSVYNEQFF.

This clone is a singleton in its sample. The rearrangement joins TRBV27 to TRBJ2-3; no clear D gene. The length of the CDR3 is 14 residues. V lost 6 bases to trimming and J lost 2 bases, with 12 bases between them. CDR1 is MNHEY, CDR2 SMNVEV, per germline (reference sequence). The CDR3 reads CASRSTSYTDTQYF. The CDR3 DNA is TGTGCCAGCAGGTCTACCTCATACACAGATACGCAGTATTTT.

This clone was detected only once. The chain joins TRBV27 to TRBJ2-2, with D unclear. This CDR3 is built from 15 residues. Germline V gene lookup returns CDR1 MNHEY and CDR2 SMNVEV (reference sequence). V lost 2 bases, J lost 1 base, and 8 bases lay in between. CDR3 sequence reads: CASSLRRQNTGELFF. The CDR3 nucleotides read TGTGCCAGCAGTTTACGCCGACAGAACACCGGGGAGCTGTTTTTT.

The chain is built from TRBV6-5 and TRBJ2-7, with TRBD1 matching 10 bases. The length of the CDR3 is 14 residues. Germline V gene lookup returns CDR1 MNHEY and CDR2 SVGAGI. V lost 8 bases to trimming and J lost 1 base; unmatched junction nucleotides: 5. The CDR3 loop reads CASDRDRGSYEQYF. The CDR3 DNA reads TGTGCCAGCGACCGGGACAGGGGTTCCTACGAGCAGTACTTC.

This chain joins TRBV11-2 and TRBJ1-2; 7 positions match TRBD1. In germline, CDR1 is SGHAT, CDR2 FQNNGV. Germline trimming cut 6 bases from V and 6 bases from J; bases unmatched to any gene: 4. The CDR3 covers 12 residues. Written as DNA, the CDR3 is TGTGCCAGCAGTCGAGACAGGGATGGCTACACCTTC. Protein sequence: CASSRDRDGYTF.

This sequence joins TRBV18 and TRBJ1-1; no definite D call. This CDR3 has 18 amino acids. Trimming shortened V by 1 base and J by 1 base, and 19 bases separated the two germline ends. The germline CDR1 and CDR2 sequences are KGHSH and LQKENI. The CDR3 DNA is TGTGCCAGCTCACCACTCGGCGGTCTGGGGAGGGAGAACACTGAAGCTTTCTTT. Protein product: CASSPLGGLGRENTEAFF.

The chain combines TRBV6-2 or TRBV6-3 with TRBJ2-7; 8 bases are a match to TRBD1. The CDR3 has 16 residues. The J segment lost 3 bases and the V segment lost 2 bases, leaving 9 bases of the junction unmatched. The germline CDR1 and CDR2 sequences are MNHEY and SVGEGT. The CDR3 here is CASSYSLTGQVYEQYF. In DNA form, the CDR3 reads TGTGCCAGCAGTTACAGCTTGACGGGACAGGTCTACGAGCAGTACTTC.

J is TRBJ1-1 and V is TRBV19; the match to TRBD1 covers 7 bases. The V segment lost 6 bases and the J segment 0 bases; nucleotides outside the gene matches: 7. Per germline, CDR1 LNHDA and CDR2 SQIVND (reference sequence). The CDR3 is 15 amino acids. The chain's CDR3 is CASRTPGGVNTEAFF. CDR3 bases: TGTGCCAGTAGAACCCCAGGGGGAGTGAACACTGAAGCTTTCTTT.

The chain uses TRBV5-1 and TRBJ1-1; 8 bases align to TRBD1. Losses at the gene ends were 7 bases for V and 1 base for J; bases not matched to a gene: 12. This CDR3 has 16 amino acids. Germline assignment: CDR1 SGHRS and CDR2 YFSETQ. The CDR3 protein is CASGTMTGAGNTEAFF. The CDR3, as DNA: TGCGCCAGCGGCACAATGACAGGGGCCGGGAACACTGAAGCTTTCTTT. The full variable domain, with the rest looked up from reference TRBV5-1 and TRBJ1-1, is KAGVTQTPRYLIKTRGQQVTLSCSPISGHRSVSWYQQTPGQGLQFLFEYFSETQRNKGNFPGRFSGRQFSNSRSEMNVSTLELGDSALYLCASGTMTGAGNTEAFFGQGTRLTVV.

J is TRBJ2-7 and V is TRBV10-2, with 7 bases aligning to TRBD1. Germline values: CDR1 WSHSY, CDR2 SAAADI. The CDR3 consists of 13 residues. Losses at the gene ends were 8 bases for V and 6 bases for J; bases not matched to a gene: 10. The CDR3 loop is CASEGQGVGEQYF. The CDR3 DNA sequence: TGCGCCAGCGAGGGGCAGGGGGTGGGCGAGCAGTACTTC.

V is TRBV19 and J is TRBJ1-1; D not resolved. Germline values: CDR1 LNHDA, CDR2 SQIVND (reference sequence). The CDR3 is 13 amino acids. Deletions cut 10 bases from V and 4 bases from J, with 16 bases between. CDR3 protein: CATSTRESTEAFF. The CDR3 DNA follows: TGTGCCACCTCCACCCGTGAGAGCACTGAAGCTTTCTTT. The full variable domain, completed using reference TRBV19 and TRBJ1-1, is DGGITQSPKYLFRKEGQNVTLSCEQNLNHDAMYWYRQDPGQGLRLIYYSQIVNDFQKGDIAEGYSVSREKKESFPLTVTSAQKNPTAFYLCATSTRESTEAFFGQGTRLTVV.

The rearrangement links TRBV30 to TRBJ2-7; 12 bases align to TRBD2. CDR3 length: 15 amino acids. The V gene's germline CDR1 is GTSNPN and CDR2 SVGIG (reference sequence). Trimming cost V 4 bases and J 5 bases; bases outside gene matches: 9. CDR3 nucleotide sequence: TGTGCCTGGATCCCTAGCGGGAGGGCCTTTGACGAGCAGTACTTC. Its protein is CAWIPSGRAFDEQYF.

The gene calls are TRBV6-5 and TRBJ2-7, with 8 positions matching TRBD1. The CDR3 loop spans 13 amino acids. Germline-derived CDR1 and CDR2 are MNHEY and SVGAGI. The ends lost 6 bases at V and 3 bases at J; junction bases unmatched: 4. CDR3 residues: CASSSTGGYEQYF. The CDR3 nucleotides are TGTGCCAGCAGCTCCACAGGGGGCTACGAGCAGTACTTC.

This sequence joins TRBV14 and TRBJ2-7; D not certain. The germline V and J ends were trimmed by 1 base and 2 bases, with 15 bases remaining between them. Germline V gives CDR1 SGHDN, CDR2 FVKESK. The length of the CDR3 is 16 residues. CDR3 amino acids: CASSQGAGYAAYEQYF. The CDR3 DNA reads TGTGCCAGCAGCCAAGGGGCCGGCTATGCCGCCTACGAGCAGTACTTC.

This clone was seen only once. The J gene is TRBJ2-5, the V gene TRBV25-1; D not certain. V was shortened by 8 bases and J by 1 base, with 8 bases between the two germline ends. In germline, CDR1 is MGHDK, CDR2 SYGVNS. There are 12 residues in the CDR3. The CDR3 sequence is CASSRIQETQYF. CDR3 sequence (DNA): TGTGCCAGCTCGAGGATCCAAGAGACCCAGTACTTC.

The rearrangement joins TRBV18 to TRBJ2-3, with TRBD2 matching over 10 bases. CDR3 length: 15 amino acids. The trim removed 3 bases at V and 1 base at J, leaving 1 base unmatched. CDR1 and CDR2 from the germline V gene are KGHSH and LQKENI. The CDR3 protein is CASSPGTSGTDTQYF. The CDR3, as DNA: TGTGCCAGCTCACCCGGGACTAGCGGCACAGATACGCAGTATTTT.

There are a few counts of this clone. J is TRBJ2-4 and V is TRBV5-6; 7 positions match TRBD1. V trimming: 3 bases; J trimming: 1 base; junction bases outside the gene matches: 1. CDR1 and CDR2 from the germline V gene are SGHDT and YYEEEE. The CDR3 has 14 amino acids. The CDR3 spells CASSWGQAKNIQYF. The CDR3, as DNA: TGTGCCAGCAGCTGGGGACAGGCCAAAAACATTCAGTACTTC.

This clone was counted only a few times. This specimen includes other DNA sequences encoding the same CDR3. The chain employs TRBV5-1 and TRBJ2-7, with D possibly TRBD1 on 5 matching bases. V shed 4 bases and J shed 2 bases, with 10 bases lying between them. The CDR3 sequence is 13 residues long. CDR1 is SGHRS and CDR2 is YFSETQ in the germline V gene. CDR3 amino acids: CASSPQGTYEQYF. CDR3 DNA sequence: TGCGCCAGCAGCCCCCAGGGAACCTACGAGCAGTACTTC.

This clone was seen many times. The CDR3 spells CASSLVGGYGYTF. For the CDR3, the DNA is TGTGCCAGCAGCTTAGTAGGGGGCTATGGCTACACCTTC. The V and J genes are TRBV7-6 and TRBJ1-2, with D tentatively TRBD1 (6 bases). The length of the CDR3 is 13 residues. V was clipped by 1 base and J by 4 bases, with 7 bases between them. In germline, CDR1 is SGHVS, CDR2 FNYEAQ.

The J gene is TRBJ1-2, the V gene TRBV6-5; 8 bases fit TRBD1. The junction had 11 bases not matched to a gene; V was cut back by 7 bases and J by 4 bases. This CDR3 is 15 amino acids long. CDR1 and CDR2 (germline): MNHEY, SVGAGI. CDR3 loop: CASTRGAGGSYGYTF. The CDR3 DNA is TGTGCCAGCACCCGAGGGGCAGGGGGCAGCTATGGCTACACCTTC.

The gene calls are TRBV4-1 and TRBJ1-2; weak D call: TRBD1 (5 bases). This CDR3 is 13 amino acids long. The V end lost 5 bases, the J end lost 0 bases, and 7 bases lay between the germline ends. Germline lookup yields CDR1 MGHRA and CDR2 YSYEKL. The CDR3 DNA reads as TGCGCCAGCAGCGGGGGGTCTAACTATGGCTACACCTTC. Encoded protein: CASSGGSNYGYTF.